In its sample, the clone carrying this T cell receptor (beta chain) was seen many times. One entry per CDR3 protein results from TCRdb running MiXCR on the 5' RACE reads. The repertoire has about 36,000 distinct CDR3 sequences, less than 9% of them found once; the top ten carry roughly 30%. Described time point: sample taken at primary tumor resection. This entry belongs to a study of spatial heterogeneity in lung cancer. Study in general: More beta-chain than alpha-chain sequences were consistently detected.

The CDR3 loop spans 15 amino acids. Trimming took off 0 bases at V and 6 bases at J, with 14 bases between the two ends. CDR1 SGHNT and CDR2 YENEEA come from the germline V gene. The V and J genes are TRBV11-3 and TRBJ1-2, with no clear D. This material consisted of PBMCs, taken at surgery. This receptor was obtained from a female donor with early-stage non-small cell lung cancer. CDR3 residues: CASSLDLRVLDGYTF. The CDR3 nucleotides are TGTGCCAGCAGCTTAGATCTGCGGGTTTTGGATGGCTACACCTTC.